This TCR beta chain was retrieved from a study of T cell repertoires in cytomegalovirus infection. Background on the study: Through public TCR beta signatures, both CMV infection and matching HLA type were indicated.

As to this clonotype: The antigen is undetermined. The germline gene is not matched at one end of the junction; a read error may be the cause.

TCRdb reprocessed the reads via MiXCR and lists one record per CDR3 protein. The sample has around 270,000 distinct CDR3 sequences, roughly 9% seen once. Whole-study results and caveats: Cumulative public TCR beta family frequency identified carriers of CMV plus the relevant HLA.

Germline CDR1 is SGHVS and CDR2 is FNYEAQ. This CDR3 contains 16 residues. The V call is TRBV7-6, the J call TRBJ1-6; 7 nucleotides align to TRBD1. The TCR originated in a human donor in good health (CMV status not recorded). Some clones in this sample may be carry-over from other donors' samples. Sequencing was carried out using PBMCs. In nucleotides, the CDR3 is TGTGCTAGCAGCCAACCCGGGACAGATTATAATTCACCCCTCCACTTT. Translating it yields CASSQPGTDYNSPLHF.